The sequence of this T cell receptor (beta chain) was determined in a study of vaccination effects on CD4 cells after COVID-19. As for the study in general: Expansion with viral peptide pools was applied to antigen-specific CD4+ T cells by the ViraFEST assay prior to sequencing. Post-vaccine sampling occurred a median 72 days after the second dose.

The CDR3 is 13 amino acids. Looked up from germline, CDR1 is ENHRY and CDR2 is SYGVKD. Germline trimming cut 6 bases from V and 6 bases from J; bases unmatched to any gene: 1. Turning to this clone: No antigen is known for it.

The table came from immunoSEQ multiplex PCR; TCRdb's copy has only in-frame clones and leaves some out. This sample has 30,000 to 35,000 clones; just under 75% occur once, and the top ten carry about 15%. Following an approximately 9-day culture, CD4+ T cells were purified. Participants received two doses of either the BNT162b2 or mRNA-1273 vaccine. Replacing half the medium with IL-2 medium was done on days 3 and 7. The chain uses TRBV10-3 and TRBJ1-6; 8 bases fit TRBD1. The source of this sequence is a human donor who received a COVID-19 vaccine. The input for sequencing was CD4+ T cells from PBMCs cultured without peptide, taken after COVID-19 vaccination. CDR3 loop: CAIRGTGNSPLHF. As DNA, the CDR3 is TGTGCCATCAGGGGGACAGGTAATTCACCCCTCCACTTT.